Detailed here is one TCR beta chain. Its antigen is still unknown. The source of the sample is a study of cytomegalovirus exposure and HLA in healthy donors. Researchers ran the PCR with 60 Vbeta and 13 Jbeta primers. The assay was immunoSEQ multiplex PCR, and TCRdb's table has in-frame clones only and misses some. In the table there are approximately 86,000 clones, around 71% of which are singletons. Whole-study results and caveats: Reports described diagnosis of cytomegalovirus status by the classifier as highly specific and sensitive.

The length of the CDR3 is 17 residues. Germline V gives CDR1 SSHAT, CDR2 FNYEAQ (reference sequence). The junction had 7 bases not matched to a gene; V was cut back by 0 bases and J by 4 bases. The receptor was derived from a man in his fifties or sixties in good health and CMV-seronegative. The sequenced sample consisted of PBMCs. This chain joins TRBV7-7 and TRBJ2-5, with TRBD2 matching 11 bases. Written as DNA, the CDR3 is TGTGCCAGCAGCTTAGCAACTAGCGGGAGAAGGGTAGAGACCCAGTACTTC. It is translated as CASSLATSGRRVETQYF.